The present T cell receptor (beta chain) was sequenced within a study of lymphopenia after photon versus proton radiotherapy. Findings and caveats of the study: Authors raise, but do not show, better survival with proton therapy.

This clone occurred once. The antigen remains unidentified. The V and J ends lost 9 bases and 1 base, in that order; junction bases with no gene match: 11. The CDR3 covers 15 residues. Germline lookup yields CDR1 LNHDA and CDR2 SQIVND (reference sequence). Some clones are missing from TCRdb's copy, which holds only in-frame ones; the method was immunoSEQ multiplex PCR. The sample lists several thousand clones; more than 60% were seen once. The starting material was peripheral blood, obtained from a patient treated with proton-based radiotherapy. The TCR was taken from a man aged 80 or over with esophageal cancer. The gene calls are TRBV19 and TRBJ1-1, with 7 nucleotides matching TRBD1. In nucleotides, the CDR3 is TGTGCCAGCCTCGGGACCGGGACAGCGAACACTGAAGCTTTCTTT. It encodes CASLGTGTANTEAFF.